This T cell receptor beta chain was profiled in a study of OX40 agonist ivuxolimab in advanced cancers. In terms of the full investigation: Ivuxolimab, which targeted the costimulatory receptor OX40 (CD134), was an agonistic, fully human IgG2 monoclonal antibody. Intravenous ivuxolimab was administered to patients every 2 weeks at six dose levels: 0.01, 0.1, 0.3, 1.5, 3 and 10 mg/kg. Among the approximately 54 dose-escalation patients, some 20 had hepatocellular carcinoma, 15 melanoma, 9 renal cell carcinoma and 9 head and neck cancer. In the dose-escalation cohort, approximately 80% of patients were male, and the mean age was roughly 60 years with a range of roughly 20 to 79. Prior anti-PD-1, anti-PD-L1 or anti-CTLA-4 therapy was permitted, and approximately 40% of dose-escalation patients had received checkpoint inhibitors. Partial responses occurred in three dose-escalation patients, of whom one had hepatocellular carcinoma and two had cutaneous melanoma. Peripheral TCRbeta sequencing was intended to test whether TCR sequence diversity was altered and clonal T-cell expansion was caused by ivuxolimab. The paper describes the monotherapy dose-escalation part (N ≈ 52 patients) of the phase I trial of ivuxolimab.

Patients with autoimmune disease history or receiving systemic immunosuppression were excluded from the trial. In every dose cohort, peripheral blood was drawn for TCR sequencing at baseline, cycle 4 day 1, and cycle 7 day 1. Samples came from an open-label, multicenter, first-in-human phase I dose-escalation trial of ivuxolimab. Adults with locally advanced or metastatic melanoma, renal cell, hepatocellular, or head and neck squamous cell carcinoma were enrolled in the trial. Before TCR sequencing, CD4+ T cells and CD8+ T cells were sorted from peripheral blood as separate populations. Genomic DNA was isolated from the sorted cells so that the TCRbeta CDR3 region could be sequenced. The immunoSEQ Assay was used for sequencing of TCRbeta CDR3 regions. Sourced from immuneACCESS, this table was stored by TCRdb with only in-frame sequences that have V and J called. A share of the clones is absent; for the studies checked, an unresolved V gene accounts for under half, and the remainder has no known explanation. This sample has some 46,000 clones in its table, and approximately 90% of those were observed once. 13% to 15% of the sample comes from the top ten.

Broad study findings and their caveats: At doses of 0.1 to 3.0 mg/kg, clonal expansion of both CD4+ and CD8+ T cells in blood was seen between baseline and week 6. After ivuxolimab, CD8+ T cells had more expanded clones than CD4+ T cells on average. Low levels of normalized T-cell clonal expansion were also seen in some patients who did not respond. In partial responders in the 0.1-3.0 mg/kg groups, normalized peripheral clonal expansion was found to be among the lowest, especially among CD8+ T cells. Which antigens the clonally expanded peripheral T cells were specific for was not determined.

The CDR3 covers 13 residues, taking in both the cysteine and the phenylalanine. Just the 39-base CDR3 DNA is kept, in frame starting at base 1. V and J lose 1 base and 1 base, and a span of 5 bases separates them. Reading the germline V gene gives CDR1 SGHTA and CDR2 FQGTGA. This clone was counted between two and nine times. No cognate antigen has been identified for it. Base qualities are not recorded, but no much larger clone differs from it by a single base. This TCR was recovered from an adult with an advanced solid tumor such as melanoma, head and neck, liver or kidney cancer. The chain is made from TRBV7-3 and TRBJ2-7; confidence is insufficient to name the D gene. The source material was CD4+ or CD8+ T cells sorted from blood, sampled in a trial of the OX40 agonist ivuxolimab. The CDR3 protein sequence reads: CASSLRPSYEQYF. The sequenced DNA is TGTGCCAGCAGCTTAAGACCGTCCTACGAGCAGTACTTC.